This T cell receptor beta chain was captured by sequencing in a study of blood T cell repertoires in COVID-19. Background on the study: Samples came from the United States, Italy and Spain, spanning acute and convalescent COVID-19. The analysed material was cDNA or gDNA that came from T cells, B-cell-depleted T cells, or PBMCs.

The junction had 14 bases not matched to a gene; V was cut back by 4 bases and J by 6 bases. The CDR3 is 18 amino acids. Germline assignment: CDR1 MNHNS and CDR2 SASEGT. This clone showed up many times. As handled by the study authors: Estimation of nucleated cell counts relied on the amplification of reference gene primers. Produced via immunoSEQ multiplex PCR; TCRdb's table is partial and in-frame only. V, J and clone size are taken as reported in that table, and D and trimming were inferred from the DNA itself. The sample yields about 160,000 clones, more than 60% seen once. The receptor was derived from a man in his sixties or seventies with acute or convalescent COVID-19. The sample was peripheral blood. The chain employs TRBV6-1 and TRBJ2-1; 11 bases are a match to TRBD2. CDR3 bases: TGTGCCAGCAGTGCCCGGAGTAGCGGGAGGGCCCCCCCCAATGAGCAGTTCTTC. This sequence encodes CASSARSSGRAPPNEQFF.